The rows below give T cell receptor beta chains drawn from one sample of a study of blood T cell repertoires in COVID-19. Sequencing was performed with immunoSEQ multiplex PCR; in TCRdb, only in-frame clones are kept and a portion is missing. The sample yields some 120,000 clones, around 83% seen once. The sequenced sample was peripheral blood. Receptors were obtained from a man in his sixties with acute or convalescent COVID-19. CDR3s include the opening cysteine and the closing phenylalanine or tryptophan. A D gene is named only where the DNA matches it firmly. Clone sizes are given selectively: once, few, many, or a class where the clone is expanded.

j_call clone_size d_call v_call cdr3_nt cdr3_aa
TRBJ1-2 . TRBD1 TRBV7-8 TGTGCCAGCAGCCGGGGACAGGACTACTATGGCTACACCTTC CASSRGQDYYGYTF
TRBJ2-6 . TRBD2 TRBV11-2 TGTGCCAGCAGCTTCAGCGGGAGGGCCTCTGGGGCCAACGTCCTGACTTTC CASSFSGRASGANVLTF
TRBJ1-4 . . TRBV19 TGTGCCAGTAGTATTGGGGCCGGTGCTAATGAAAAACTGTTTTTT CASSIGAGANEKLFF
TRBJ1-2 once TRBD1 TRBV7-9 TGTGCCAGCAGCTTTGGACAGGGGAACTATGGCTACACCTTC CASSFGQGNYGYTF
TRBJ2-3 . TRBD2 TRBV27 TGTGCCAGCGTCCCCTCCGTCGGGGACTACACAGATACGCAGTATTTT CASVPSVGDYTDTQYF
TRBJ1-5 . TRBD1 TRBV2 TGTGCCAGCCGGGACAGGGGGCAGGTGGGCAATCAGCCCCAGCATTTT CASRDRGQVGNQPQHF
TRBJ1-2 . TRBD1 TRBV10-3 TGTGCCATCAGTGAACAGGGGGCTTCGGCGGGCTACACCTTC CAISEQGASAGYTF
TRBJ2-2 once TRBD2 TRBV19 TGTGCCAGTAGTATCCCCTACGGGAGGGGCACCGGGGAGCTGTTTTTT CASSIPYGRGTGELFF
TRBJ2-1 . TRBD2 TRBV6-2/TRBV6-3 TGTGCCAGCAGTGGGAGTAGCGGGGGCAATGAGCAGTTCTTC CASSGSSGGNEQFF
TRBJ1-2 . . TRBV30 TGTGCCTGGAGTTCCAAAGGGTCAGGGGCTAACTATGGCTACACCTTC CAWSSKGSGANYGYTF
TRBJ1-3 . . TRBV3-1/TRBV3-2 TGTGCCAGCAGCCAAGGCCAGGGTGGAAACACCATATATTTT CASSQGQGGNTIYF
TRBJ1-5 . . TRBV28 TGTGCCAGCAGTTTATGGTCGGGGGGGAATCAGCCCCAGCATTTT CASSLWSGGNQPQHF
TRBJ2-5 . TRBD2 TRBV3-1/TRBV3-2 TGTGCCAGCAGCCCTTCGGGGGGAGAGACCCAGTACTTC CASSPSGGETQYF
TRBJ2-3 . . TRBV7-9 TGTGCCAGCAGCTTAGCAAAGGGGACAGATACGCAGTATTTT CASSLAKGTDTQYF
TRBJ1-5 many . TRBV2 TGTGCCAGCACGGCGACAGATCAGCCCCAGCATTTT CASTATDQPQHF
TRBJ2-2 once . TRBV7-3 TGTGCCAGCAGCCCTACAGAGGGCGGGGAGCTGTTTTTT CASSPTEGGELFF
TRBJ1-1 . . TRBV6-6 TGTGCCAGCAGTCCCCGGGGGACGGGCACTGAAGCTTTCTTT CASSPRGTGTEAFF
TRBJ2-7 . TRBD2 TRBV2 TGTGCCAGCAGTGTCCTGTTGGGACTAGCGGGAGAGTCCTACGAGCAGTACTTC CASSVLLGLAGESYEQYF
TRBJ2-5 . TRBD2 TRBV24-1 TGTGCCACCAGTGTCCCAACGGGGGGGGGAGAGACCCAGTACTTC CATSVPTGGGETQYF
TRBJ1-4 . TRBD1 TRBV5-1 TGCGCCAGCAGCTCAGGACAGGGGGATAATGAAAAACTGTTTTTT CASSSGQGDNEKLFF
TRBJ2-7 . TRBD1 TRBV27 TGTGCCAGCGGGAGGACAGGGACCTCCCTCTACGAGCAGTACTTC CASGRTGTSLYEQYF
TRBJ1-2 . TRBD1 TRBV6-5 TGTGCCAGCAGGGGACAGGGCTATGGCTACACCTTC CASRGQGYGYTF
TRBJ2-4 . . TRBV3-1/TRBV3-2 TGTGCCAGCAGCCAAGCCCCGGGGTCCAAAAACATTCAGTACTTC CASSQAPGSKNIQYF
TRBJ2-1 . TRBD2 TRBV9 TGTGCCAGCAGCGCGGGGACTAGCGGGACCGATGAGCAGTTCTTC CASSAGTSGTDEQFF
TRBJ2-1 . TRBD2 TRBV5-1 TGCGCCAGCAGCCTCGGACTAGCGACCCACAATGAGCAGTTCTTC CASSLGLATHNEQFF
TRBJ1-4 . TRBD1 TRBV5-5 TGTGCCAGCAGCTTGGGGACAGGGGTGAATGAAAAACTGTTTTTT CASSLGTGVNEKLFF
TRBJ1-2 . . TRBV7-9 TGTGCCAGCAGCCTACCAATTACCCTCCCCTATGGCTACACCTTC CASSLPITLPYGYTF
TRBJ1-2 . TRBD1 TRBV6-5 TGTGCCAGCAGTTACTCGATAACAGGGGGATTAGGCTACACCTTC CASSYSITGGLGYTF
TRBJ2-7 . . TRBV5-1 TGCGCCAGCAGCCCGGCGGCAGGGATGGCATACGAGCAGTACTTC CASSPAAGMAYEQYF
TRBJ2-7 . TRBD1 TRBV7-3 TGTGCCAGCAGCTTTTCAGGGGGCGGCACCTACGAGCAGTACTTC CASSFSGGGTYEQYF
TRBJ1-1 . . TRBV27 TGTGCCAGCAGCAGGGGAGGGTACAACACTGAAGCTTTCTTT CASSRGGYNTEAFF
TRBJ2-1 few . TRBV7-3 TGTGCCAGCAGCCCCAACGCAGGGTTCGATGAGCAGTTCTTC CASSPNAGFDEQFF
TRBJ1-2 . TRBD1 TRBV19 TGTGCCAGTAGTTTGACAGGGTTTGACTATGGCTACACCTTC CASSLTGFDYGYTF
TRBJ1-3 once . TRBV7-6 TGTGCCAGCAGCTTAAACTCGGCTGGAAACACCATATATTTT CASSLNSAGNTIYF
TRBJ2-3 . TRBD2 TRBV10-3 TGTGCCATAGGGAGCGGGACGGAGAACACAGATACGCAGTATTTT CAIGSGTENTDTQYF
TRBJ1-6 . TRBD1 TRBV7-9 TGTGCCAGCAGCCTGGGACAGGGCCATTCACCCCTCCACTTT CASSLGQGHSPLHF
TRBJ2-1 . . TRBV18 TGTGCCAGCTCACCCCTAGGGGTATCCTACAATGAGCAGTTCTTC CASSPLGVSYNEQFF
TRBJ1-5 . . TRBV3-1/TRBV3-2 TGTGCCAGCAGCCAAGTCGGTCAGCCCCAGCATTTT CASSQVGQPQHF
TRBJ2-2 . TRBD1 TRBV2 TGTGCCAGCCGGGGACAGGGGGCGTACACCGGGGAGCTGTTTTTT CASRGQGAYTGELFF
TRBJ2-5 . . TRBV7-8 TGTGCCAGCAGCCTTCGACAGGGGGTAGCGGGAGGTCAAGAGACCCAGTACTTC CASSLRQGVAGGQETQYF
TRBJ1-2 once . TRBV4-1 TGCGCCAGCAGGCGAACAGGAAACTATGGCTACACCTTC CASRRTGNYGYTF
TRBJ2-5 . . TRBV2 TGTGCCAGCAGTGAAAGTCAGAACCAAGAGACCCAGTACTTC CASSESQNQETQYF
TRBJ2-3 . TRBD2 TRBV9 TGTGCCAGCAGCGCCCACTCCGCGGGAGGGCCAGATACGCAGTATTTT CASSAHSAGGPDTQYF
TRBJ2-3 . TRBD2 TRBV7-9 TGTGCCAGCAGCCCTCGACTAGCGGTCACAGATACGCAGTATTTT CASSPRLAVTDTQYF
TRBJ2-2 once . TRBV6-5 TGTGCCAGCAGGCAAACAGAATCGAACACCGGGGAGCTGTTTTTT CASRQTESNTGELFF
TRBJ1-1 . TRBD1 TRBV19 TGTGCCAGTACCACCTGGGGACAGGGATGGACTGAAGCTTTCTTT CASTTWGQGWTEAFF
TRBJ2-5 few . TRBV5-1 TGCGCCAGCGGGCCCCAAGAGACCCAGTACTTC CASGPQETQYF
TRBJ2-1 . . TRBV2 TGTGCCAGCAGTCCTGAGATGGTTTACGGAACGAGGGGACTCAATGAGCAGTTCTTC CASSPEMVYGTRGLNEQFF
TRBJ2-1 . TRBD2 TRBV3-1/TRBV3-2 TGTGCCAGCAGCCGGGAGACTAGCGGGTACAATGAGCAGTTCTTC CASSRETSGYNEQFF
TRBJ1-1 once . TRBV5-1 TGCGCCAGCAGCCTGTTCCGCACAGCGAACACTGAAGCTTTCTTT CASSLFRTANTEAFF
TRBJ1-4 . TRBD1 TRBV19 TGTGCCAGTCGACTGCAGGGGGGTACTAATGAAAAACTGTTTTTT CASRLQGGTNEKLFF
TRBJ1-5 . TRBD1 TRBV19 TGTGCCAGTAGTAGGACAGGACTCTATAGCAATCAGCCCCAGCATTTT CASSRTGLYSNQPQHF
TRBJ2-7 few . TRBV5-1 TGCGCCAGCAGCATCGACAGCTCCTACGAGCAGTACTTC CASSIDSSYEQYF
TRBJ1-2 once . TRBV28 TGTGCCAGCAGTACCACCCAGGGGCGCACCTATGGCTACACCTTC CASSTTQGRTYGYTF
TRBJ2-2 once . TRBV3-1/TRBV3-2 TGTGCCAGCAGCCAAGGCCCGCGCCGGGGGAGGAACACCGGGGAGCTGTTTTTT CASSQGPRRGRNTGELFF
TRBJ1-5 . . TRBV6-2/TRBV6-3 TGTGCCAGCAGTTACACGGGGGATCAGCCCCAGCATTTT CASSYTGDQPQHF
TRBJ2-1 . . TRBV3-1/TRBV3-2 TGTGCCAGCAGCCGACTCAATGAGCAGTTCTTC CASSRLNEQFF
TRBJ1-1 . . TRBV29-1 TGCAGCGTTTGGGAGAAGGGTGAAGCTTTCTTT CSVWEKGEAFF
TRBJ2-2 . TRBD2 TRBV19 TGTGCCATTACGGGGGGGTCGAACACCGGGGAGCTGTTTTTT CAITGGSNTGELFF
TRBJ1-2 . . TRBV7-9 TGTGCCAGCAGCCCATCAGGCGGCAGGGTCTATGGCTACACCTTC CASSPSGGRVYGYTF